This is a list of T cell receptor beta chains from one sample in a study of blood T cell repertoires in COVID-19. Method: immunoSEQ multiplex PCR; TCRdb's copy keeps in-frame clones and lacks some. The data contain about 140,000 clones, over 60% of them singletons. The sequenced material came from peripheral blood. All receptors derive from a man aged 80 or over with acute or convalescent COVID-19. The CDR3 runs from the conserved cysteine through the conserved F or W. Fields, in order: clone size, V gene, J gene, D gene, CDR3 protein, CDR3 DNA. D genes are given only for firm matches. Expanded clones get a size class; other rows say once, few or many, or leave the size out.

clone size: many
V gene: TRBV20-1
J gene: TRBJ2-2
D gene: TRBD1
CDR3 protein: CSASPGQTNTGELFF
CDR3 DNA: TGCAGTGCTAGTCCGGGACAGACTAACACCGGGGAGCTGTTTTTT

clone size: NA
V gene: TRBV7-9
J gene: TRBJ1-2
D gene: NA
CDR3 protein: CASSLGATRAYGYTF
CDR3 DNA: TGTGCCAGCAGCCTGGGGGCTACCCGGGCCTATGGCTACACCTTC

clone size: NA
V gene: TRBV7-2
J gene: TRBJ1-3
D gene: NA
CDR3 protein: CASGISSAGLGNTIYF
CDR3 DNA: TGTGCCAGCGGCATTTCCTCCGCAGGGTTAGGAAACACCATATATTTT

clone size: NA
V gene: TRBV20-1
J gene: TRBJ1-4
D gene: TRBD1
CDR3 protein: CSASDRGSQKLFF
CDR3 DNA: TGCAGTGCTAGTGACAGGGGTAGTCAAAAACTGTTTTTT

clone size: NA
V gene: TRBV5-6
J gene: TRBJ2-5
D gene: TRBD1
CDR3 protein: CASSVTGQGQETQYF
CDR3 DNA: TGTGCCAGTTCCGTTACCGGACAGGGACAAGAGACCCAGTACTTC

clone size: few
V gene: TRBV6-6
J gene: TRBJ1-1
D gene: NA
CDR3 protein: CASIPLQGLMNTEAFF
CDR3 DNA: TGTGCCAGCATCCCTCTGCAGGGTCTCATGAACACTGAAGCTTTCTTT

clone size: NA
V gene: TRBV2
J gene: TRBJ2-2
D gene: NA
CDR3 protein: CASSEEGAPGELFF
CDR3 DNA: TGTGCCAGCAGTGAGGAGGGGGCCCCCGGGGAGCTGTTTTTT

clone size: NA
V gene: TRBV18
J gene: TRBJ2-3
D gene: TRBD2
CDR3 protein: CASSPLSGGFTDTQYF
CDR3 DNA: TGTGCCAGCTCACCACTTAGCGGGGGGTTCACAGATACGCAGTATTTT

clone size: NA
V gene: TRBV10-3
J gene: TRBJ2-3
D gene: NA
CDR3 protein: CAISVVRNTDTQYF
CDR3 DNA: TGTGCCATCAGTGTTGTGCGGAACACAGATACGCAGTATTTT

clone size: few
V gene: TRBV18
J gene: TRBJ1-2
D gene: TRBD1
CDR3 protein: CASSPLGTGMDYTF
CDR3 DNA: TGTGCCAGCTCACCACTTGGGACAGGGATGGACTACACCTTC

clone size: few
V gene: TRBV6-2/TRBV6-3
J gene: TRBJ1-5
D gene: NA
CDR3 protein: CASSYRGISSRAQPQHF
CDR3 DNA: TGTGCCAGCAGTTATAGGGGTATCTCATCCCGGGCTCAGCCCCAGCATTTT

clone size: few
V gene: TRBV3-1/TRBV3-2
J gene: TRBJ1-3
D gene: TRBD1
CDR3 protein: CASNIGQGSHTIYF
CDR3 DNA: TGTGCCAGCAATATTGGACAGGGTAGCCACACCATATATTTT

clone size: NA
V gene: TRBV19
J gene: TRBJ1-1
D gene: NA
CDR3 protein: CASSIGGMYTAFF
CDR3 DNA: TGTGCCAGTAGTATCGGAGGGATGTATACGGCTTTCTTT

clone size: few
V gene: TRBV10-3
J gene: TRBJ2-1
D gene: NA
CDR3 protein: CAISESNGKNEQFF
CDR3 DNA: TGTGCCATCAGTGAGTCGAACGGGAAGAATGAGCAGTTCTTC

clone size: NA
V gene: TRBV4-3
J gene: TRBJ2-3
D gene: TRBD2
CDR3 protein: CASSPLAGGSDTQYF
CDR3 DNA: TGCGCCAGCAGCCCACTAGCGGGGGGGAGTGATACGCAGTATTTT

clone size: NA
V gene: TRBV6-5
J gene: TRBJ2-5
D gene: NA
CDR3 protein: CASNSGAQETQYF
CDR3 DNA: TGTGCCAGCAATTCAGGGGCCCAAGAGACCCAGTACTTC

clone size: NA
V gene: TRBV3-1/TRBV3-2
J gene: TRBJ2-7
D gene: TRBD1
CDR3 protein: CASSLSGQGGGYEQYF
CDR3 DNA: TGTGCCAGCAGCCTCTCGGGACAGGGGGGAGGCTACGAGCAGTACTTC

clone size: NA
V gene: TRBV5-4
J gene: TRBJ2-1
D gene: NA
CDR3 protein: CASSPVWQRSSSYNEQFF
CDR3 DNA: TGTGCCAGCAGCCCCGTCTGGCAGCGGTCGAGCTCCTACAATGAGCAGTTCTTC

clone size: NA
V gene: TRBV14
J gene: TRBJ2-6
D gene: NA
CDR3 protein: CASSQVVGGNVLTF
CDR3 DNA: TGTGCCAGCAGCCAAGTGGTAGGGGGCAACGTCCTGACTTTC

clone size: NA
V gene: TRBV5-5
J gene: TRBJ2-1
D gene: TRBD1
CDR3 protein: CASSLLQGARYNEQFF
CDR3 DNA: TGTGCCAGCAGCTTGTTACAGGGGGCGAGGTACAATGAGCAGTTCTTC

clone size: NA
V gene: TRBV6-2/TRBV6-3
J gene: TRBJ2-1
D gene: TRBD1
CDR3 protein: CASSYPGRGRNRDRDNEQFF
CDR3 DNA: TGTGCCAGCAGTTACCCCGGTCGGGGAAGAAACCGGGACAGGGACAATGAGCAGTTCTTC

clone size: NA
V gene: TRBV5-6
J gene: TRBJ2-2
D gene: NA
CDR3 protein: CASSRILTGTNTGELFF
CDR3 DNA: TGTGCCAGCAGCCGAATTTTAACAGGGACGAACACCGGGGAGCTGTTTTTT

clone size: NA
V gene: TRBV24-1
J gene: TRBJ2-5
D gene: NA
CDR3 protein: CATSSHEEETQYF
CDR3 DNA: TGTGCCACCAGTTCTCATGAGGAAGAGACCCAGTACTTC

clone size: NA
V gene: TRBV3-1/TRBV3-2
J gene: TRBJ1-4
D gene: NA
CDR3 protein: CASSQGAGYNEKLFF
CDR3 DNA: TGTGCCAGCAGCCAAGGAGCGGGCTATAATGAAAAACTGTTTTTT

clone size: NA
V gene: TRBV7-8
J gene: TRBJ2-1
D gene: TRBD2
CDR3 protein: CASSLYPAGGPIEQFF
CDR3 DNA: TGTGCCAGCAGCTTATACCCAGCGGGGGGACCTATAGAGCAGTTCTTC

clone size: NA
V gene: TRBV24-1
J gene: TRBJ2-7
D gene: TRBD1
CDR3 protein: CATSAGQGSSGQYF
CDR3 DNA: TGTGCCACCAGTGCTGGACAGGGGTCCTCTGGGCAGTACTTC

clone size: NA
V gene: TRBV25-1
J gene: TRBJ1-1
D gene: NA
CDR3 protein: CASTQGNSEAFF
CDR3 DNA: TGTGCCAGCACCCAAGGCAACAGTGAAGCTTTCTTT

clone size: NA
V gene: TRBV28
J gene: TRBJ1-4
D gene: NA
CDR3 protein: CASGRDATNEKLFF
CDR3 DNA: TGTGCCAGCGGGAGGGACGCAACTAATGAAAAACTGTTTTTT

clone size: NA
V gene: TRBV7-2
J gene: TRBJ2-3
D gene: TRBD2
CDR3 protein: CASSSTLAGGTDTQYF
CDR3 DNA: TGTGCCAGCAGCTCAACCTTAGCGGGGGGCACAGATACGCAGTATTTT

clone size: NA
V gene: TRBV5-1
J gene: TRBJ2-7
D gene: TRBD1
CDR3 protein: CASSWISQGAEEQYF
CDR3 DNA: TGCGCCAGCAGCTGGATCAGCCAGGGGGCGGAGGAGCAGTACTTC

clone size: once
V gene: TRBV15
J gene: TRBJ1-4
D gene: NA
CDR3 protein: CATSSSGDWREKLFF
CDR3 DNA: TGTGCCACCAGCAGTTCAGGGGATTGGCGTGAAAAACTGTTTTTT

clone size: NA
V gene: TRBV19
J gene: TRBJ1-6
D gene: NA
CDR3 protein: CASSIQGRSNSPLHF
CDR3 DNA: TGTGCCAGTAGTATACAGGGAAGGTCGAATTCACCCCTCCACTTT